Listed below are T cell receptor beta chains from one sample, sequenced in a study of T cell responses to AZD1222 COVID-19 vaccine. Assay: immunoSEQ multiplex PCR; the TCRdb copy retains only in-frame clones and omits some. The sample has around 130,000 clones; 93% are singletons. Sample: peripheral blood, taken on day 0 of AZD1222 vaccination. These receptors all stem from an adult in good health. The CDR3 runs from the conserved cysteine through the conserved F or W. D genes are given only for firm matches. Not all rows give a size; the values are once, few, many and, for expanded clones, a class.

>-|TRBJ1-5|-|TRBV5-8
TGTGCCAGCAGCCCAGGGTTTCAGCCCCAGCATTTT
CASSPGFQPQHF
>-|TRBJ2-1|-|TRBV5-1
TGCGCCAGCAGCGGAGGGGCGGCTAGCTCCTACAATGAGCAGTTCTTC
CASSGGAASSYNEQFF
>-|TRBJ2-2|-|TRBV27
TGTGCCAGCAACCGGGTCGGCTTCTGGACCACCGGGGAGCTGTTTTTT
CASNRVGFWTTGELFF
>-|TRBJ1-5|-|TRBV19
TGTGCCAGTAGTATAGGGCTTAAGGATCAGCCCCAGCATTTT
CASSIGLKDQPQHF
>TRBD1|TRBJ1-2|-|TRBV24-1
TGTGCCACCAGTGATCCCGGGACAGGGGGCGATGGCTACACCTTC
CATSDPGTGGDGYTF
>TRBD2|TRBJ2-1|once|TRBV4-3
TGCGCCAGCAGCCAAACTAGCGAGGGCTACAGTGAGCAGTTCTTC
CASSQTSEGYSEQFF
>-|TRBJ1-5|-|TRBV7-9
TGTGCCAGCAGCTCCCTGACGGGGGGTGTAGAGCAGCCCCAGCATTTT
CASSSLTGGVEQPQHF
>-|TRBJ2-1|few|TRBV11-2
TGTGCCAGCAGCCCCCTCGGCAATGCGCAGTTCTTC
CASSPLGNAQFF
>-|TRBJ2-5|-|TRBV4-2
TGTGCCAGCAGCCATAGGACGGGTGAAGAGACCCAGTACTTC
CASSHRTGEETQYF
>TRBD1|TRBJ1-5|-|TRBV4-1
TGCGCCAGCAGGGGGACAGGCCGGGGAAGGGGCAATCAGCCCCAGCATTTT
CASRGTGRGRGNQPQHF
>-|TRBJ1-2|-|TRBV10-3
TGTGCCATCAGTGAGTCGGGAGTCTATGGCTACACCTTC
CAISESGVYGYTF
>TRBD1|TRBJ1-2|-|TRBV28
TGTGCCAGCACAGGGGACAGGGTTGGCTACACCTTC
CASTGDRVGYTF
>-|TRBJ1-3|-|TRBV10-3
TGTGCCCTCAGGGGCGGAAACACCATATATTTT
CALRGGNTIYF
>TRBD1|TRBJ2-5|once|TRBV2
TGTGCCAGCAGTTTTGGACAGGGGGCGTGGGAGACCCAGTACTTC
CASSFGQGAWETQYF
>-|TRBJ1-1|-|TRBV7-8
TGTGCCAGCAGCTTAACCGCGGGGACACTGAACACTGAAGCTTTCTTT
CASSLTAGTLNTEAFF
>-|TRBJ2-2|few|TRBV7-2
TGTGCCAGCAGCTTAGCTGTCCAAATTGGGGGGACCGGGGAGCTGTTTTTT
CASSLAVQIGGTGELFF
>TRBD2|TRBJ2-1|-|TRBV18
TGTGCCAGCTCACTAGGACTAGGGAATGAGCAGTTCTTC
CASSLGLGNEQFF
>-|TRBJ1-2|once|TRBV2
TGTGCCAGTAGAGAGCCCGAAGGATTGGGCAATGGCTACACCTTC
CASREPEGLGNGYTF
>TRBD1|TRBJ2-5|few|TRBV5-8
TGTGCCAGCAGCTTGGACAGGGGACAAGAGACCCAGTACTTC
CASSLDRGQETQYF
>-|TRBJ2-2|-|TRBV24-1
TGTGCCACCGCGCGAACCTTTCTTCCCGGGACTCCCAACGTCGGGGAGCTGTTTTTT
CATARTFLPGTPNVGELFF
>-|TRBJ1-1|-|TRBV28
TGTGCCAGCAGGGCGGGGGGCACTGAAGCTTTCTTT
CASRAGGTEAFF
>-|TRBJ2-5|-|TRBV5-1
TGCGCCAGCAGCTTGCAGGGATTCCAAGAGACCCAGTACTTC
CASSLQGFQETQYF
>-|TRBJ2-3|-|TRBV2
TGTGCCAGCAGTGAGGGGCGGGCCGGCACAGATACGCAGTATTTT
CASSEGRAGTDTQYF
>-|TRBJ2-1|-|TRBV27
TGTGCCAGCAGTTTATCAGGGGGCAATGAGCAGTTCTTC
CASSLSGGNEQFF
>-|TRBJ2-2|-|TRBV4-3
TGCGCCAGCAGCCTAACTCCAACGAACACCGGGGAGCTGTTTTTT
CASSLTPTNTGELFF
>TRBD1|TRBJ1-2|-|TRBV18
TGTGCCAGCTCCATACTGGGGACAGGGACTAACTATGGCTACACCTTC
CASSILGTGTNYGYTF
>TRBD1|TRBJ2-1|-|TRBV19
TGTGCCAGTAGTAACCGGGGGACAGGGGTTGAGCAGTTCTTC
CASSNRGTGVEQFF
>-|TRBJ2-7|-|TRBV2
TGTGCCAGCAGTGAAACGCGGTTTGGGCCGACCTCCTACGAGCAGTACTTC
CASSETRFGPTSYEQYF
>TRBD1|TRBJ1-1|-|TRBV7-2
TGTGCCAGCAGCTCAAGACAGGGGGCCGGGTCTGAAGCTTTCTTT
CASSSRQGAGSEAFF
>-|TRBJ2-3|few|TRBV7-9
TGTGCCAGCAGCTCCCGAGGGCCAGATACGCAGTATTTT
CASSSRGPDTQYF
>-|TRBJ2-1|-|TRBV5-6
TGTGCCAGCAGCTTCAACAGGGTTCGGGGGCTTGAGCAGTTCTTC
CASSFNRVRGLEQFF
>-|TRBJ2-2|few|TRBV7-8
TGTGCCAGCAGCTTTCGGGTGCCCGGGGAGCTGTTTTTT
CASSFRVPGELFF
>TRBD2|TRBJ2-1|-|TRBV6-6
TGTGCCAGCACTGACGGGGGGAGCTCCTACAATGAGCAGTTCTTC
CASTDGGSSYNEQFF
>-|TRBJ1-2|-|TRBV30
TGTGCCTGGAGTGTCGGCGCGTTCAACGGCTACACCTTC
CAWSVGAFNGYTF
>-|TRBJ1-1|-|TRBV6-2/TRBV6-3
TGTGCCAGCAGTTCCTTGGCCAGCCCGAACACTGAAGCTTTCTTT
CASSSLASPNTEAFF
>TRBD2|TRBJ2-1|-|TRBV7-6
TGTGCCAGCAGTCCACGCGGGGGGCGGTCCTACAATGAGCAGTTCTTC
CASSPRGGRSYNEQFF
>-|TRBJ2-3|-|TRBV11-2
TGTGCCAGCAGCTTAGAGGGGGCAGGGGATTGGACAGATACGCAGTATTTT
CASSLEGAGDWTDTQYF
>-|TRBJ1-3|-|TRBV4-1
TGCGCCAGCAGCCAAGTATCTTGGGGACAAAACAAAGGAAACACCATATATTTT
CASSQVSWGQNKGNTIYF
>-|TRBJ2-5|few|TRBV9
TGTGCCAGCAGCGGCAACCAAGAGACCCAGTACTTC
CASSGNQETQYF
>-|TRBJ2-1|-|TRBV7-3
TGTGCCAGCAGCCAGGGCGGATACAATGAGCAGTTCTTC
CASSQGGYNEQFF
>TRBD2|TRBJ2-1|-|TRBV6-5
TGTGCCAGCAGATTAGCGGGATACAATGAGCAGTTCTTC
CASRLAGYNEQFF
>-|TRBJ2-5|-|TRBV27
TGTGCCAGCAGGTTGTCCCGTCGGGTGGAGACCCAGTACTTC
CASRLSRRVETQYF
>-|TRBJ2-1|once|TRBV12-3/TRBV12-4
TGTGCCAGCAGTTTAAGGGCCCAGCCCGAGCAGTTCTTC
CASSLRAQPEQFF
>TRBD1|TRBJ1-5|few|TRBV30
TGTGCCTGGAGTATGACAGGGCTCATTCAGCCCCAGCATTTT
CAWSMTGLIQPQHF
>-|TRBJ1-1|-|TRBV27
TGTGCCAGCAGTTTATGGGGGGCGAGCACTGAAGCTTTCTTT
CASSLWGASTEAFF
>-|TRBJ1-1|-|TRBV12-3/TRBV12-4
TGTGCCACTTCGTATGGGGGGATCACTGAAGCTTTCTTT
CATSYGGITEAFF
>-|TRBJ1-4|-|TRBV25-1
TGTGCCAGCAGTGACCGTTCGTGGGAAAAACTGTTTTTT
CASSDRSWEKLFF
>-|TRBJ2-1|few|TRBV29-1
TGCAGCGCCACAGGGACTATACGGGAGCAGTTCTTC
CSATGTIREQFF